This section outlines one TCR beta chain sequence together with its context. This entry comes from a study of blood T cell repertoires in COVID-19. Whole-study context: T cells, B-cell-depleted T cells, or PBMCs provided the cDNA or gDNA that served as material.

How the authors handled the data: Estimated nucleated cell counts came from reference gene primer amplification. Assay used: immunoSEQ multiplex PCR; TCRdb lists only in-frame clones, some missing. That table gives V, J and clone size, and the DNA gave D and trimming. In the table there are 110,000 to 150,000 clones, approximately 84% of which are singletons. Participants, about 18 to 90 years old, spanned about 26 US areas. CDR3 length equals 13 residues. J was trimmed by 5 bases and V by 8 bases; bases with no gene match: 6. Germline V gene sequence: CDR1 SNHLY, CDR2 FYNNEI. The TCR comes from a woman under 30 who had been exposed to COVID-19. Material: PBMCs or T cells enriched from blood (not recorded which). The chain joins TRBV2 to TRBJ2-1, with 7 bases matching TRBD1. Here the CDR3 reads CASHGDRDNEQFF. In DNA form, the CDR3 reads TGTGCCAGCCACGGCGACAGGGACAATGAGCAGTTCTTC. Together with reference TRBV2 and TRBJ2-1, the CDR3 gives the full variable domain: EPEVTQTPSHQVTQMGQEVILRCVPISNHLYFYWYRQILGQKVEFLVSFYNNEISEKSEIFDDQFSVERPDGSNFTLKIRSTKLEDSAMYFCASHGDRDNEQFFGPGTRLTVL.